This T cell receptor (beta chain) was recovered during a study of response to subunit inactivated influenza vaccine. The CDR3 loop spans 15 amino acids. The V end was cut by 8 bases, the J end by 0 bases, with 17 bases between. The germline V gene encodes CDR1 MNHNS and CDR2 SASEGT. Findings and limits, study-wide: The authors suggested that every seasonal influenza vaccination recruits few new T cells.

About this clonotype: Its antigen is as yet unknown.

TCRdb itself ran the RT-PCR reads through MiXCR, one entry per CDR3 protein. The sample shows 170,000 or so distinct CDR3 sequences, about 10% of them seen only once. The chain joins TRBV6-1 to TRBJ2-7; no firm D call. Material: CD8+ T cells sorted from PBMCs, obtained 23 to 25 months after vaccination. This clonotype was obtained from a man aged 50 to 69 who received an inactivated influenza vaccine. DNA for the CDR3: TGTGCCAGCGAATCGTACGAGATGGGCTCCTACGAGCAGTACTTC. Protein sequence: CASESYEMGSYEQYF.